This entry lists 10 T cell receptor beta chains sequenced from one sample in a study of blood T cells in healthy people across ages. A sample-barcoded 5' primer and a J-beta primer mix were used in a second PCR of roughly 6 to 11 cycles. MiXCR was run by TCRdb on the 5' RACE reads, yielding one entry per CDR3 protein. Found here are fewer than 2,000,000 distinct CDR3 sequences, around 36% of them singletons; the top ten hold 11%. Sequenced: blood. The receptors shown here come from a woman in her 30s in good health.

This clonotype was counted between two and nine times. This chain links TRBV27 with TRBJ1-2; 9 bases fit TRBD1. V trimming: 2 bases; J trimming: 8 bases; junction bases outside the gene matches: 12. CDR3 length equals 16 residues. From germline, CDR1 is MNHEY and CDR2 SMNVEV (reference sequence). DNA of the CDR3: TGTGCCAGCAGTTTACTACCGGGACAGGGAATGGGGGGCTACACCTTC. Amino acid sequence: CASSLLPGQGMGGYTF.

There are a few counts of this clonotype. V and J are TRBV28 and TRBJ1-1, with D perhaps matching TRBD1 (6 bases). This CDR3 region has 12 residues. Trimming cost V 8 bases and J 10 bases, with 17 bases left between them. CDR1 is MDHEN and CDR2 is SYDVKM in the germline V gene. CDR3 in amino acids: CASYGGRLIAFF. The CDR3 DNA sequence: TGTGCCAGCTACGGGGGGCGTCTGATAGCTTTCTTT.

The chain employs TRBV7-2 and TRBJ2-1; D perhaps matches TRBD2 (6 bases). V was clipped by 5 bases and J by 4 bases, with 12 bases between them. This CDR3 region has 14 residues. The V gene's germline CDR1 is SGHTA and CDR2 FQGNSA. The CDR3 bases are TGTGCCAGCAGCCAATACGGGGGATACAATGAGCAGTTCTTC. Its protein is CASSQYGGYNEQFF.

This clonotype has a handful of counts. The chain has TRBV11-1 and TRBJ2-5; D possibly corresponds to TRBD1 (6 bases). Trimming pared 0 bases from V and 2 bases from J, leaving 13 bases between. Germline V gene lookup returns CDR1 SGHAT and CDR2 FQDESV (reference sequence). This CDR3 is 16 amino acids long. The CDR3 DNA reads TGTGCCAGCAGCTTAGCGCCCCCTGGACAGCAAGAGACCCAGTACTTC. Amino acid sequence: CASSLAPPGQQETQYF.

Regarding this clonotype: Its ends do not fully match the called genes, so a read error is possible. CDR3 DNA sequence: TGCAGTACTAGTGATTCCTCTGGGGCCAACGTCCTGACTTTC. Translated, it gives CSTSDSSGANVLTF. The J gene is TRBJ2-6, the V gene TRBV20-1; tentatively, D is TRBD2 (5 bases). The germline gives CDR1 DFQATT, CDR2 SNEGSKA (reference sequence). There are 14 residues in the CDR3.

This chain joins TRBV24-1 and TRBJ2-5; D possibly matches TRBD1 or TRBD2 (5 bases each). Near its end, the DNA agrees better with TRBJ2-7, so the J call may be wrong. This CDR3 contains 16 residues. Germline CDR1 is KGHDR and CDR2 is SFDVKD. The CDR3 region is CATSDLGKKGTCEQYF. For the CDR3, the DNA is TGTGCCACCAGTGACCTGGGAAAAAAGGGGACCTGCGAGCAGTACTTC.

This clonotype showed up just a few times. This chain links TRBV7-3 with TRBJ2-5; TRBD1 aligns across 7 bases. Germline CDR1 is SGHTA and CDR2 is FQGTGA. The CDR3 length is 13 residues. J was trimmed by 10 bases and V by 5 bases; bases with no gene match: 10. CDR3 bases: TGTGCCAGCAGCGCCGGGACAGAGCAAGTCCAGTACTTC. This encodes CASSAGTEQVQYF.

This clonotype was seen a few times. The chain joins TRBV10-2 to TRBJ1-2; D possibly corresponds to TRBD1 (5 bases). Germline assignment: CDR1 WSHSY and CDR2 SAAADI. V lost 3 bases to trimming and J lost 3 bases, with 20 bases between them. This CDR3 is built from 17 residues. The CDR3 spells CASSDHRVGEWDYGYTF. Written as DNA, the CDR3 is TGCGCCAGCAGTGACCACCGGGTGGGGGAATGGGACTATGGCTACACCTTC.

This chain connects TRBV7-2 to TRBJ1-2; D might be TRBD1 (6 bases). Looked up from germline, CDR1 is SGHTA and CDR2 is FQGNSA. The germline V and J ends were trimmed by 5 bases and 2 bases, with 15 bases remaining between them. This CDR3 contains 15 residues. CDR3 in amino acids: CASSVSGALNYGYTF. The CDR3 region has the DNA TGTGCCAGCAGCGTTTCAGGGGCACTAAACTATGGCTACACCTTC.

The CDR3 region is CASSTWGLADNEQFF. The CDR3 DNA reads TGTGCCAGCAGCACTTGGGGACTAGCGGACAATGAGCAGTTCTTC. This rearrangement joins TRBV11-2 to TRBJ2-1; 11 bases are shared with TRBD2. The CDR3 is 15 amino acids. Trimming took 5 bases from V and 5 from J; bases not matched to a gene: 5. Germline V gene sequence: CDR1 SGHAT, CDR2 FQNNGV.